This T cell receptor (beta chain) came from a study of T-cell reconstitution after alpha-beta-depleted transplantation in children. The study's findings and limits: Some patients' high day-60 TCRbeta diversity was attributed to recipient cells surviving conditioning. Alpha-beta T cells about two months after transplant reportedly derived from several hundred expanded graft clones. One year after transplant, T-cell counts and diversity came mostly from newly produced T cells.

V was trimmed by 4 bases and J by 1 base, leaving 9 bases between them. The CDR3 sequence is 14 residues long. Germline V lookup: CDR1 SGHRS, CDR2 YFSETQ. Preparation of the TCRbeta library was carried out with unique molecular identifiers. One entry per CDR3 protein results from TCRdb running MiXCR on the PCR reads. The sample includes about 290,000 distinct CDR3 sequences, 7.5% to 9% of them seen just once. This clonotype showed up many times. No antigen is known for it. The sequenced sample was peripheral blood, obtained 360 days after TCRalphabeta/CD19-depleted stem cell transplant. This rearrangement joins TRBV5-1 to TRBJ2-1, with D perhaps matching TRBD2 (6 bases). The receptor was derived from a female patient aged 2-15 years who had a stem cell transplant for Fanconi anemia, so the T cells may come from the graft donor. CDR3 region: CASSETSSYNEQFF. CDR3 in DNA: TGCGCCAGCAGCGAGACTAGTTCCTACAATGAGCAGTTCTTC.